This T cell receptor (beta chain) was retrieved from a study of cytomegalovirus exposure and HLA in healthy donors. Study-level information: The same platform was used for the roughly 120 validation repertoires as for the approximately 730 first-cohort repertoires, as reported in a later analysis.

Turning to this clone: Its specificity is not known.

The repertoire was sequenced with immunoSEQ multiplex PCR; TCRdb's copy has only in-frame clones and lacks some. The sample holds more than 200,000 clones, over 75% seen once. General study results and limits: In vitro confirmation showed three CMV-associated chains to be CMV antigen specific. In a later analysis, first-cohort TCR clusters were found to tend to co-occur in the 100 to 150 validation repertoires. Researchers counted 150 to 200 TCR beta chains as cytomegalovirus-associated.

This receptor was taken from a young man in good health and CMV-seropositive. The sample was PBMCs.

Here the CDR3 reads CASSWTSGRSYNEQFF. The CDR3 region has the DNA TGTGCCAGCAGTTGGACTAGCGGGAGGTCCTACAATGAGCAGTTCTTC. The chain combines TRBV6-5 with TRBJ2-1, with 14 positions matching TRBD2. This CDR3 region has 16 residues. Germline CDR1 is MNHEY and CDR2 is SVGAGI. J lost 1 base, V lost 4 bases, and 0 bases had no gene match.